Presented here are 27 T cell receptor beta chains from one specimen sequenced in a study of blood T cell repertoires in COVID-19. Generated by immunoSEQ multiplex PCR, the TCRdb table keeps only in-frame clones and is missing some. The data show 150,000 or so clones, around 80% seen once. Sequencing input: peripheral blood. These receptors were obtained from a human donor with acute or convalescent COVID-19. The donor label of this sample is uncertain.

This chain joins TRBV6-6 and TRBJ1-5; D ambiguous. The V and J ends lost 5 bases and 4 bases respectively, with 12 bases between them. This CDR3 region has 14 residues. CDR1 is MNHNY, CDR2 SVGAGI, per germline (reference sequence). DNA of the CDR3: TGTGCCAGCAGTCTGGCACAGCCGAATCAGCCCCAGCATTTT. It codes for CASSLAQPNQPQHF.

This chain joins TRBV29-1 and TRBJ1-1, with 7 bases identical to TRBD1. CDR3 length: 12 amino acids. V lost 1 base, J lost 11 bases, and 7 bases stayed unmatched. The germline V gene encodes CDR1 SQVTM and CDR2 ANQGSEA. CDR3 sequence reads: CSVEAWGQLAFF. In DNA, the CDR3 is TGCAGCGTTGAAGCCTGGGGACAGCTGGCTTTCTTT. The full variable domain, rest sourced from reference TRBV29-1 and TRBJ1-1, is SAVISQKPSRDICQRGTSLTIQCQVDSQVTMMFWYRQQPGQSLTLIATANQGSEATYESGFVIDKFPISRPNLTFSTLTVSNMSPEDSSIYLCSVEAWGQLAFFGQGTRLTVV.

CDR3 sequence reads: CASSPRTGPYGYTF. The CDR3 bases are TGTGCCAGCAGTCCAAGGACAGGCCCCTATGGCTACACCTTC. The chain employs TRBV11-2 and TRBJ1-2; TRBD1 matches at 7 bases. Looked up from germline, CDR1 is SGHAT and CDR2 is FQNNGV. There are 14 residues in the CDR3. V trimming: 6 bases; J trimming: 4 bases; junction bases outside the gene matches: 8.

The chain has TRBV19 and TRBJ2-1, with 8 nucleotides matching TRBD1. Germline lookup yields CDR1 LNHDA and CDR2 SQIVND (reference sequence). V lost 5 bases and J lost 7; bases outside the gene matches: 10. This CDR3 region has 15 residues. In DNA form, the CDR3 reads TGTGCCAGTAGTCAGAGGACAGGGTTCGTAAATGAGCAGTTCTTC. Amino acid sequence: CASSQRTGFVNEQFF.

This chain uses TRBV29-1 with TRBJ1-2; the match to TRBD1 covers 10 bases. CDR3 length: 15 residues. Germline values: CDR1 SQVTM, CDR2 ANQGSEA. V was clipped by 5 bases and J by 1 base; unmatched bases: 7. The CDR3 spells CSVSLGTGVNYGYTF. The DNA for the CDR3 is TGCAGCGTTTCGCTTGGGACAGGGGTTAACTATGGCTACACCTTC.

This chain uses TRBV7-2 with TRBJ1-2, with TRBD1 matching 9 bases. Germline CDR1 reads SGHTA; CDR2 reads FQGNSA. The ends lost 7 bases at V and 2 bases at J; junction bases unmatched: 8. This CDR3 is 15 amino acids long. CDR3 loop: CASKERTGANYGYTF. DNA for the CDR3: TGTGCCAGCAAGGAAAGGACAGGGGCCAACTATGGCTACACCTTC.

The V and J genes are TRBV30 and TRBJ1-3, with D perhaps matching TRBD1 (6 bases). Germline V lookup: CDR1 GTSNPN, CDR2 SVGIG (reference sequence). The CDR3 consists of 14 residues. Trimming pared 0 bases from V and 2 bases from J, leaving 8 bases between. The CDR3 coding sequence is TGTGCCTGGAGTGTTCAGGGGACTGGAAACACCATATATTTT. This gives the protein CAWSVQGTGNTIYF.

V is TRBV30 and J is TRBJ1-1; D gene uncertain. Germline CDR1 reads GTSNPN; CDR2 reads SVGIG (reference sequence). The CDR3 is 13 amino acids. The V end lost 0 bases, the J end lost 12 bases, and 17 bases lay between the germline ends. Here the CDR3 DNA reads TGTGCCTGGAGTGTAAGCGGCCGCTCGTCGACTTTCTTT. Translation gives CAWSVSGRSSTFF. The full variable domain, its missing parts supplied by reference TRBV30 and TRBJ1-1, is SQTIHQWPATLVQPVGSPLSLECTVEGTSNPNLYWYRQAAGRGLQLLFYSVGIGQISSEVPQNLSASRPQDRQFILSSKKLLLSDSGFYLCAWSVSGRSSTFFGQGTRLTVV.

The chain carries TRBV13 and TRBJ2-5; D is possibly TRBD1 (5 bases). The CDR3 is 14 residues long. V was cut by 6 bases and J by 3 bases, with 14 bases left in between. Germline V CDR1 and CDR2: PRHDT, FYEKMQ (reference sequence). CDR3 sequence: CASRGRRTEETQYF. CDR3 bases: TGTGCCAGCAGGGGGCGTCGCACCGAAGAGACCCAGTACTTC.

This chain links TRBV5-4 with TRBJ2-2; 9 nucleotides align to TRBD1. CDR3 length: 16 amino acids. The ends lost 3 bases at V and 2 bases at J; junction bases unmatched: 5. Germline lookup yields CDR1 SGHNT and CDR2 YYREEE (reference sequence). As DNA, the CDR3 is TGTGCCAGCAGCTCAGGGACAGGGATCAACACCGGGGAGCTGTTTTTT. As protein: CASSSGTGINTGELFF.

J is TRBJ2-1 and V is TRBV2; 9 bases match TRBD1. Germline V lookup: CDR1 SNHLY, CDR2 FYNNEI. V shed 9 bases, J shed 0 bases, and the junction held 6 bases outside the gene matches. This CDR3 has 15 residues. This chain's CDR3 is CASEPGQGSYNEQFF. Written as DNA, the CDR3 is TGTGCCAGTGAGCCGGGACAGGGCTCCTACAATGAGCAGTTCTTC.

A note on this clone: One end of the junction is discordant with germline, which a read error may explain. CDR3 region: CASSWGPGGGETQYF. The CDR3 DNA sequence: TGTGCTAGCAGCTGGGGACCCGGGGGTGGAGAGACCCAGTACTTC. The chain employs TRBV7-7 and TRBJ2-5; D may be TRBD2 (6 bases). Per the germline V gene, CDR1 is SSHAT and CDR2 is FNYEAQ (reference sequence). CDR3 length: 15 amino acids.

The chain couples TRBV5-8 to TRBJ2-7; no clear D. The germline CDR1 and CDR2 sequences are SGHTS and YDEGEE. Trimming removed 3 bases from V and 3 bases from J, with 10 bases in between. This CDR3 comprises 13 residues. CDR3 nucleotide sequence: TGTGCCAGCAGCTACGGAGTTCACTACGAGCAGTACTTC. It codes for CASSYGVHYEQYF.

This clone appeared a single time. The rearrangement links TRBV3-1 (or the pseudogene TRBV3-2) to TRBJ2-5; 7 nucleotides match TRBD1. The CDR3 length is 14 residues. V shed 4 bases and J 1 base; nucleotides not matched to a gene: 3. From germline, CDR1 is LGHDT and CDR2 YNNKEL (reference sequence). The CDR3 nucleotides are TGTGCCAGCAGCCCCCGGGACAGCCAAGAGACCCAGTACTTC. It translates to CASSPRDSQETQYF.

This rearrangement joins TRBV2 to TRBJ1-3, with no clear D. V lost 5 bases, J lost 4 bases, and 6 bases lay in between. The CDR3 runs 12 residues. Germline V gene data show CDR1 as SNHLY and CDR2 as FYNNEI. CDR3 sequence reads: CASSLQGNTIYF. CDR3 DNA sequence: TGTGCCAGCAGTCTACAGGGAAACACCATATATTTT.

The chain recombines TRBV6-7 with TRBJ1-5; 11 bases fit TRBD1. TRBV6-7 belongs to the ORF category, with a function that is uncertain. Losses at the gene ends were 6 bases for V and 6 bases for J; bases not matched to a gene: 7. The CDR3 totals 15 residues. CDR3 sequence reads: CASSGTGGIGQPQHF. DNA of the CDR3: TGTGCCAGCAGCGGGACAGGGGGGATAGGTCAGCCCCAGCATTTT.

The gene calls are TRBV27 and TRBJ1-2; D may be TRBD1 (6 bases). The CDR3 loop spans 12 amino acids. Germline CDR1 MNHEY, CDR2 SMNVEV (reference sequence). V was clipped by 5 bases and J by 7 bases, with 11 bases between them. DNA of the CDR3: TGTGCCAGCAGTCAAAACAGGGTTGGCTACACCTTC. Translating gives CASSQNRVGYTF.

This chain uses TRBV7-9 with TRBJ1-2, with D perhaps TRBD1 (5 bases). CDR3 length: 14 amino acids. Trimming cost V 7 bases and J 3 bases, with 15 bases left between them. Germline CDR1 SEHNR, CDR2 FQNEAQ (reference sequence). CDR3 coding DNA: TGTGCCAGCAAACCCGACAGCCTACACTATGGCTACACCTTC. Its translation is CASKPDSLHYGYTF.

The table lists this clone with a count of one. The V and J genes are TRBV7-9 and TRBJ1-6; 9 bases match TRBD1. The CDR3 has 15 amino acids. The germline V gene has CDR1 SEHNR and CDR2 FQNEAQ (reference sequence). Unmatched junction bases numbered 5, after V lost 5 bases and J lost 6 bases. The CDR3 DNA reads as TGTGCCAGCAGCCAACAGGGGGCTGGTAATTCACCCCTCCACTTT. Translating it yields CASSQQGAGNSPLHF.

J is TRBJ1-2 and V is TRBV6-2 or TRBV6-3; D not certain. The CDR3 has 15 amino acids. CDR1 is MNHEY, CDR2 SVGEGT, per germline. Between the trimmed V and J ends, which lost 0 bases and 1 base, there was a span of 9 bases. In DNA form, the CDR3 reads TGTGCCAGCAGTTACTCGAGTCCACGTAACTATGGCTACACCTTC. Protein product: CASSYSSPRNYGYTF.

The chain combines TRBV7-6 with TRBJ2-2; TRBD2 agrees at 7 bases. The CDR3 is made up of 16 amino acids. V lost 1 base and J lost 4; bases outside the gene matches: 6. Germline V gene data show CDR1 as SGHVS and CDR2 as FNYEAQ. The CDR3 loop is CASSLEYGGGTGELFF. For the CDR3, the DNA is TGTGCCAGCAGCTTAGAATACGGCGGGGGCACCGGGGAGCTGTTTTTT.

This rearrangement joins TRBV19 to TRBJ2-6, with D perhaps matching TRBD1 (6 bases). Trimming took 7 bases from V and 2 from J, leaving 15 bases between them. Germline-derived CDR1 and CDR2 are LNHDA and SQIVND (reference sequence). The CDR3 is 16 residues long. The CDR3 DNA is TGTGCCAGTAAAAGGGGAACAGGGACTGGGGCCAACGTCCTGACTTTC. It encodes CASKRGTGTGANVLTF.

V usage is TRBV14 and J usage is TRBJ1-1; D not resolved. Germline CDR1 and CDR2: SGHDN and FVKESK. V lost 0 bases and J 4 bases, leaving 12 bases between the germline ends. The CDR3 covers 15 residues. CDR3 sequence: CASSQELKARTEAFF. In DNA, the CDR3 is TGTGCCAGCAGCCAAGAACTAAAGGCTCGCACTGAAGCTTTCTTT.

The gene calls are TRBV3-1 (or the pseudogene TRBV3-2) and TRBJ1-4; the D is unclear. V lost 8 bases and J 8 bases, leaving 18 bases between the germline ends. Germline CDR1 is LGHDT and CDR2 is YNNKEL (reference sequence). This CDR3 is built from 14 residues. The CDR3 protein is CASGGDPIGEKLFF. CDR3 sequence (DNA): TGTGCCAGCGGCGGGGATCCGATAGGGGAAAAACTGTTTTTT.

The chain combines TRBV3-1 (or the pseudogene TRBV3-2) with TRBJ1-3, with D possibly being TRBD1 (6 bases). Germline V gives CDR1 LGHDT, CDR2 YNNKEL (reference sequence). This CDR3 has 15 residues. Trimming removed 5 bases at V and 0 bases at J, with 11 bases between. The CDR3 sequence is CASSADRTSGNTIYF. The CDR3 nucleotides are TGTGCCAGCAGCGCTGACAGGACCTCTGGAAACACCATATATTTT.

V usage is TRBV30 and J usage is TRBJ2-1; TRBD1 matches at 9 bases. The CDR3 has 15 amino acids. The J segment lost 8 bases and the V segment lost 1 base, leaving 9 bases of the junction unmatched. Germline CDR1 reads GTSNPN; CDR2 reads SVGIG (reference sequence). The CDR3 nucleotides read TGTGCCTGGAGTGAGGGACAGGGAGGTACCGATGAGCAGTTCTTC. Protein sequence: CAWSEGQGGTDEQFF. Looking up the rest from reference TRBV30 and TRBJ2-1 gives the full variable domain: SQTIHQWPATLVQPVGSPLSLECTVEGTSNPNLYWYRQAAGRGLQLLFYSVGIGQISSEVPQNLSASRPQDRQFILSSKKLLLSDSGFYLCAWSEGQGGTDEQFFGPGTRLTVL.

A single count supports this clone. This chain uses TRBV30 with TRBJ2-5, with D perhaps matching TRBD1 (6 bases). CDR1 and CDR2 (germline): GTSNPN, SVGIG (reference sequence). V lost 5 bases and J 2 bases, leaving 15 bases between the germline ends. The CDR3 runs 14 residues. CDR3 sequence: CAWFSTGRQETQYF. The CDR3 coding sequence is TGTGCCTGGTTCTCGACAGGTCGACAAGAGACCCAGTACTTC.